This TCR beta chain was recorded in a study of cytomegalovirus exposure and HLA in healthy donors. Background on the study: About 85 million unique TCRs from HLA-typed donors were held in an early release of data. General study results and limits: Cytomegalovirus association was assigned to about 150 TCR beta chains.

The PCR used 60 Vbeta and 13 Jbeta primers. Assay: immunoSEQ multiplex PCR; the TCRdb copy retains only in-frame clones and omits some. This sample yields tens of thousands of clones, of which 70% to 85% are seen a single time; 8.2% belongs to the top ten. CDR3 length: 15 amino acids. The V end lost 0 bases, the J end lost 10 bases, and 19 bases lay between the germline ends. Per the germline V gene, CDR1 is SGHNT and CDR2 is YYREEE (reference sequence). For this clone: Its antigen is unknown.

The sequence came from a man aged 60 to 75 in good health and CMV-seronegative. The genes are TRBV5-4 and TRBJ1-1; no clear D gene. The sequencing sample was made of PBMCs. CDR3 amino acids: CASSLGGTGLEGAFF. Written as DNA, the CDR3 is TGTGCCAGCAGCTTGGGCGGAACCGGGCTTGAGGGAGCTTTCTTT.